The clone carrying this T cell receptor beta chain was counted only a few times. Germline V gene sequence: CDR1 MNHEY, CDR2 SVGAGI. V lost 0 bases and J lost 5, with 14 bases in between. The CDR3 loop spans 15 amino acids. This sample was included in a study of T cells after yellow fever vaccination. Study-level background: Some fractions had low cell numbers, and these were prepared with SMART-Seq v4 Ultra Low Input.

Each CDR3 protein gets one entry after TCRdb re-called the 5' RACE reads with MiXCR. The sample lists about 74,000 distinct CDR3 sequences; more than 5.5% were seen once. The V gene is TRBV6-5, the J gene TRBJ2-7, with D unresolved. Sequenced material: CD8+ T cells sorted from PBMCs, taken less than 6 days after the first yellow fever vaccination. This TCR was recovered from a man aged 18 to 30 who received the YFV17D yellow fever vaccine. For the CDR3, the DNA is TGTGCCAGCAGTTACTCCCAACGCCCGGCGGACGAGCAGTACTTC. This codes for CASSYSQRPADEQYF.